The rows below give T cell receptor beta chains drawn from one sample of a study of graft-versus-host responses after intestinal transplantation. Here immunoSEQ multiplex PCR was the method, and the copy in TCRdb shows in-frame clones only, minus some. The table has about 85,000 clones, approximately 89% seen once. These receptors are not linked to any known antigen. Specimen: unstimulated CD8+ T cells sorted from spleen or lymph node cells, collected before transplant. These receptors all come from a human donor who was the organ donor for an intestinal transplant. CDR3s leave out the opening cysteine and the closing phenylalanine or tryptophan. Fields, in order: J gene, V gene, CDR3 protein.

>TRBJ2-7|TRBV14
ASSQVLYEQY
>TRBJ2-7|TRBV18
ASSPPAPSLYEQY
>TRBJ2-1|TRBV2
ASYRSSTPSRDISSYNEQF
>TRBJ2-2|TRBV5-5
ASLGLAGVETGELF
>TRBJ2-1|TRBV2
ASSHGQLSYNEQF
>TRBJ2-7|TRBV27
ASSFSGTYEQY
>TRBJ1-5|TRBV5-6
ASSSRTGYFSNQPQH
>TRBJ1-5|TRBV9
ASSGEGIQPQH
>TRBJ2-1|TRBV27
ASSGALAGDFNEQF
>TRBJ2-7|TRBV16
ASSQSGEKRVSSYEQY
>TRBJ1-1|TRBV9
ASSSSGTMNTEAF
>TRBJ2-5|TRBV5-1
ASSGLAGEETQY
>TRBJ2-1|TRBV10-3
AISENGPSYNEQF
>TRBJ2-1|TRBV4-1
ASSQGALTPSEQF
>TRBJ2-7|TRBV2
ASSDRDSVYEQY
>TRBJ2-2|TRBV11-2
ASSWTTGELF
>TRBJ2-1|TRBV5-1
ASSSGTRGGIEQF
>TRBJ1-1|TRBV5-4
ASSWRPATEAF
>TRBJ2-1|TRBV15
ATSPDSSYNEQF
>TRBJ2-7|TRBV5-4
ASSTGLADEQY
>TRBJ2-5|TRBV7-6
ASRQDRGFETQY
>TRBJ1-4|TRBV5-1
ASSLFVVGATNEKLF
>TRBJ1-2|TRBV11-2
ASSAGTGLYGYT
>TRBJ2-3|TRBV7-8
ASSLGARIYTDTQY
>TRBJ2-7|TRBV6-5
ASSYEGTSDYEQY
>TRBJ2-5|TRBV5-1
ASSSMSEEETQY